The 7 T cell receptor beta chains reported below all come from one sample, sequenced in a study of early T cells in non-severe SARS-CoV-2 infection. MiXCR was run by TCRdb on the 5' RACE reads, yielding one entry per CDR3 protein. The repertoire holds 32,000 or so distinct CDR3 sequences, with approximately 6% as singletons. The sample was whole blood. The receptors were gathered from an adult who was a healthcare worker with PCR-confirmed SARS-CoV-2 infection or an uninfected control (not recorded which).

This clonotype appeared many times. The CDR3 DNA reads as TGTGCCAGCAGCTTGGTCGGTAGGGGCACGGAGACCCAGTACTTC. This translates into CASSLVGRGTETQYF. V usage is TRBV5-5 and J usage is TRBJ2-5; maybe TRBD1 (5 bases). This CDR3 spans 15 amino acids. Germline V gives CDR1 SGHKS, CDR2 YYEKEE (reference sequence). V was cut by 0 bases and J by 5 bases, with 14 bases left in between.

The sample holds many counts of this clonotype. The chain combines TRBV6-6 with TRBJ2-1; D gene unclear. The germline gives CDR1 MNHNY, CDR2 SVGAGI (reference sequence). The CDR3 spans 11 residues. V lost 4 bases, J lost 7 bases, and 5 bases lay in between. The CDR3 loop is CASSSRNEQFF. The CDR3 DNA follows: TGTGCCAGCAGTTCGCGAAATGAGCAGTTCTTC.

This clonotype has ten or more counts. The CDR3 DNA follows: TGCAGTGGAGCAGGTGGGACCCAAGAGACCCAGTACTTC. Translating gives CSGAGGTQETQYF. The chain has TRBV20-1 and TRBJ2-5, with D tentatively TRBD1 or TRBD2 (5 bases each). With 7 bases removed from V and 1 base from J, the gap between germline ends came to 13 bases. CDR1 and CDR2 (germline): DFQATT, SNEGSKA (reference sequence). There are 13 residues in the CDR3.

This clonotype was detected only a few times. The rearrangement joins TRBV7-6 to TRBJ2-7; TRBD2 matches at 7 bases. The V gene end was trimmed by 2 bases and the J gene end by 7 bases; junction bases not matched to a gene: 11. The CDR3 is made up of 15 amino acids. Germline CDR1 reads SGHVS; CDR2 reads FNYEAQ. The CDR3 DNA sequence: TGTGCCAGCAGCTTAACTGCGGGAGATCCGGGGGAGCAGTACTTC. Translating gives CASSLTAGDPGEQYF.

This clonotype occurred many times. A read error may produce the germline difference seen at one junction end. The chain is built from TRBV11-2 and TRBJ2-1; a weak D match, TRBD2 (5 bases). The germline CDR1 and CDR2 sequences are SGHAT and FQNNGV. The CDR3 totals 13 residues. The CDR3 nucleotides are TGTGCCAGCAGCGACCGATATGAGGGCGATGGTGCCTTC. Translating gives CASSDRYEGDGAF.

This clonotype appeared many times. This chain links TRBV11-2 with TRBJ2-5; D ambiguous. V shed 3 bases and J shed 2 bases, with 4 bases lying between them. The CDR3 totals 12 residues. CDR1 SGHAT and CDR2 FQNNGV come from the germline V gene. The CDR3 nucleotides read TGTGCCAGCAGCTTGATACAAGAGACCCAGTACTTC. This gives the protein CASSLIQETQYF.

At least ten counts were recorded for this clonotype. J is TRBJ2-1 and V is TRBV28; 8 bases are shared with TRBD1. The V and J ends lost 6 bases and 2 bases, in that order; junction bases with no gene match: 6. CDR1 and CDR2 from the germline V gene are MDHEN and SYDVKM. This CDR3 has 15 residues. The CDR3 DNA follows: TGTGCCAGCAGAGGGACAGGCCGAACCTACAATGAGCAGTTCTTC. It encodes CASRGTGRTYNEQFF.